These 9 T cell receptor beta chains share one sample of origin, sequenced in a study of control samples from healthy donors and cancer patients. Measured with immunoSEQ multiplex PCR; TCRdb has only the in-frame clones, and not every one. The sample yields more than 50,000 clones, around nine tenths seen once. The sample consisted of PBMCs. These receptors all stem from a woman aged 50 to 65 with colorectal cancer.

The chain joins TRBV5-8 to TRBJ1-5, with 7 bases fitting TRBD1. The length of the CDR3 is 13 residues. CDR1 and CDR2 (germline): SGHTS, YDEGEE. After removal of 7 bases from V and 11 bases from J, the junction contained 12 bases not matched to a gene. CDR3 residues: CASEQGLQQAQHF. As DNA, the CDR3 is TGTGCCAGCGAACAGGGGCTTCAACAAGCCCAGCATTTT.

This chain joins TRBV5-1 and TRBJ2-7; D gene ambiguous. The CDR3 has 14 amino acids. Trimming took 0 bases from V and 3 from J, leaving 10 bases between them. Germline V gene sequence: CDR1 SGHRS, CDR2 YFSETQ. CDR3: CASSLDRQLYEQYF. For the CDR3, the DNA is TGCGCCAGCAGCTTGGACCGTCAGCTCTACGAGCAGTACTTC.

The chain joins TRBV30 to TRBJ1-1; no clear D gene. Germline V gene sequence: CDR1 GTSNPN, CDR2 SVGIG (reference sequence). The CDR3 contains 13 residues. Trimming stripped 3 bases from V and 3 bases from J, with 11 bases between. CDR3 sequence reads: CAWSGDGDTEAFF. The CDR3 nucleotides are TGTGCCTGGAGCGGGGATGGGGACACTGAAGCTTTCTTT.

J is TRBJ2-7 and V is TRBV27; tentatively, D is TRBD2 (5 bases). This CDR3 is 13 amino acids long. Trimming left V 7 bases short and J 3 bases short, with 13 bases between. Germline V gene data show CDR1 as MNHEY and CDR2 as SMNVEV (reference sequence). CDR3 protein: CASKRSGIYEQYF. Written as DNA, the CDR3 is TGTGCCAGCAAACGATCCGGGATCTACGAGCAGTACTTC.

The chain carries TRBV2 and TRBJ1-6; D not certain. The CDR3 covers 14 residues. V lost 2 bases to trimming and J lost 10 bases, with 12 bases between them. Germline CDR1 is SNHLY and CDR2 is FYNNEI. The CDR3 DNA reads TGTGCCAGCAGTGAACTGGGGATGCGCTCACCCCTCCACTTT. It yields the protein CASSELGMRSPLHF.

V is TRBV7-2 and J is TRBJ1-5; no clear D gene. V was pared by 4 bases and J by 7 bases, with 8 bases between. Germline V gives CDR1 SGHTA, CDR2 FQGNSA. The CDR3 extends over 12 amino acids. In DNA, the CDR3 is TGTGCCAGCAGCTCCAGCGTACAGCCCCAGCATTTT. The encoded protein is CASSSSVQPQHF.

The genes are TRBV30 and TRBJ1-1, with 7 bases lining up with TRBD1. Per germline, CDR1 GTSNPN and CDR2 SVGIG (reference sequence). Unmatched junction bases numbered 5, after V lost 3 bases and J lost 1 base. This CDR3 has 14 amino acids. CDR3 residues: CAWSRQGANTEAFF. The CDR3 DNA follows: TGTGCCTGGAGCAGACAGGGAGCGAACACTGAAGCTTTCTTT.

The V gene is TRBV11-2, the J gene TRBJ1-1, with D unresolved. The CDR3 is 13 amino acids. V was cut by 5 bases and J by 0 bases, with 7 bases left in between. Germline V gene sequence: CDR1 SGHAT, CDR2 FQNNGV. CDR3 amino acids: CASSTFMNTEAFF. Here the CDR3 DNA reads TGTGCCAGCAGCACATTCATGAACACTGAAGCTTTCTTT. The variable domain in full, completed from reference TRBV11-2 and TRBJ1-1, reads EAGVAQSPRYKIIEKRQSVAFWCNPISGHATLYWYQQILGQGPKLLIQFQNNGVVDDSQLPKDRFSAERLKGVDSTLKIQPAKLEDSAVYLCASSTFMNTEAFFGQGTRLTVV.

This chain links TRBV7-3 with TRBJ2-2; D is undetermined. Germline CDR1 SGHTA, CDR2 FQGTGA. V lost 5 bases and J 6 bases, leaving 7 bases between the germline ends. The CDR3 totals 12 residues. As DNA, the CDR3 is TGTGCCAGCAGCCCCGCGTCCGGGGAGCTGTTTTTT. Translation: CASSPASGELFF.